This T cell receptor (beta chain) was recovered during a study of T cell responses to AZD1222 COVID-19 vaccine. TCRdb's copy holds only in-frame clones and misses some; the assay was immunoSEQ multiplex PCR. The data show 150,000 to 200,000 clones, about 87% seen once. Overall study results and limits: The study reported that nearly half of spike-specific TCRs target unmutated variant regions.

Regarding this clone: Antigen: not known.

Germline CDR1 and CDR2: MNHEY and SVGAGI. The ends were cut back, 6 bases at V and 4 bases at J, with 4 bases in the middle. This CDR3 comprises 11 residues. The TCR comes from an adult in good health. The chain links TRBV6-5 to TRBJ2-1; D remains ambiguous. The source was peripheral blood, collected on day 0 of AZD1222 vaccination. CDR3 loop: CASRRYNEQFF. The CDR3 region has the DNA TGTGCCAGCAGGCGGTACAATGAGCAGTTCTTC.